Sequencing of this T cell receptor beta chain was carried out in a study of T cell responses to AZD1222 COVID-19 vaccine. Concerning this clone: Its antigen is unknown.

TCRdb's table, derived via immunoSEQ multiplex PCR, lists solely in-frame clones and lacks some. Of approximately 65,000 clones in the sample, about 90% were seen once. The study's findings and limits: Once two AZD1222 doses were given, Spike-specific TCR breadth and depth went up. Donors were largely white British and mainly female; clonal diversity was possibly underestimated. Sampled repertoires all dated from after the peak T cell response.

The source material was peripheral blood, sampled on day 0 of AZD1222 vaccination. The receptor's source is an adult in good health.

The CDR3 sequence is CASSKAWGSLIYEQYF. Here the CDR3 DNA reads TGTGCCAGCAGCAAAGCGTGGGGCTCTCTCATCTACGAGCAGTACTTC. This chain links TRBV21-1 with TRBJ2-7; the DNA was not used to check the table's D call, TRBD1. TRBV21-1 is an annotated pseudogene. This CDR3 comprises 16 residues.